Following are 19 T cell receptor beta chains from one sample sequenced in a study of OX40 agonist ivuxolimab in advanced cancers. The repertoire was sequenced with immunoSEQ multiplex PCR; TCRdb's copy has only in-frame clones and lacks some. The table includes fewer than 80,000 clones, 70% to 90% detected once. The input for sequencing was CD4+ or CD8+ T cells sorted from blood, taken in a trial of the OX40 agonist ivuxolimab. The receptors derive from an adult with an advanced solid tumor such as melanoma, head and neck, liver or kidney cancer.

CDR3 residues: CASSQVHGSTEAFF. For the CDR3, the DNA is TGTGCCAGCAGCCAAGTCCACGGGAGCACTGAAGCTTTCTTT. V and J are TRBV14 and TRBJ1-1; D not certain. The ends were cut back, 1 base at V and 4 bases at J, with 10 bases in the middle. CDR1 SGHDN and CDR2 FVKESK come from the germline V gene. CDR3 length equals 14 residues.

The chain has TRBV6-5 and TRBJ1-1; a possible D gene is TRBD1 (6 bases). The CDR3 extends over 13 amino acids. Per germline, CDR1 MNHEY and CDR2 SVGAGI. V was pared by 6 bases and J by 7 bases, with 15 bases between. CDR3 region: CASRSQGTGEAFF. The DNA for the CDR3 is TGTGCCAGCAGGTCACAGGGAACGGGTGAAGCTTTCTTT.

This rearrangement joins TRBV5-6 to TRBJ1-2; D perhaps matches TRBD1 (5 bases). V was shortened by 4 bases and J by 9 bases, with 19 bases between the two germline ends. Germline V gene lookup returns CDR1 SGHDT and CDR2 YYEEEE. This CDR3 is built from 14 residues. Written as DNA, the CDR3 is TGTGCCAGCAGCACGGGACTGTCTATGGTGAGCTACACCTTC. The encoded protein is CASSTGLSMVSYTF.

V usage is TRBV5-1 and J usage is TRBJ2-1; 9 bases line up with TRBD1. CDR1 is SGHRS, CDR2 YFSETQ, per germline. This CDR3 contains 17 residues. The ends lost 2 bases at V and 1 base at J; junction bases unmatched: 7. CDR3 sequence: CASSFSPGQGSYNEQFF. CDR3 bases: TGCGCCAGCAGCTTTTCACCGGGACAGGGATCCTACAATGAGCAGTTCTTC.

J is TRBJ1-2 and V is TRBV2; 8 positions match TRBD1. The germline gives CDR1 SNHLY, CDR2 FYNNEI. The CDR3 consists of 13 residues. The V segment lost 10 bases and the J segment 6 bases; nucleotides outside the gene matches: 10. CDR3 protein: CATNRGRWDGYTF. CDR3 nucleotide sequence: TGTGCCACAAACAGGGGGAGGTGGGATGGCTACACCTTC.

The chain uses TRBV2 and TRBJ2-5, with unresolved D. The CDR3 runs 14 residues. The germline V gene has CDR1 SNHLY and CDR2 FYNNEI. Trimming removed 8 bases from V and 1 base from J, with 14 bases in between. The CDR3 loop reads CASRGARFQETQYF. The CDR3 DNA follows: TGTGCCAGCCGAGGAGCAAGATTCCAAGAGACCCAGTACTTC.

The chain uses TRBV7-8 and TRBJ2-5; TRBD1 is a possible D gene (6 bases). The end of the DNA is better explained by TRBJ2-7, so the J call may be wrong. In germline, CDR1 is SGHVS, CDR2 FQNEAQ. The CDR3 extends over 14 amino acids. CDR3 coding DNA: TGTGCCAGCAGCTCAATCTCACAGGGTCTCGAGCAGTACTTC. Amino acids: CASSSISQGLEQYF.

This chain links TRBV5-6 with TRBJ2-2; D might be TRBD2 (5 bases). CDR1 is SGHDT, CDR2 YYEEEE, per germline. This CDR3 has 13 residues. The V gene lost 4 bases and the J gene lost 6 bases, with 10 bases spanning the gap. This CDR3 reads CASSLEVSGELFF. The CDR3 DNA reads TGTGCCAGCAGCCTGGAGGTATCCGGGGAGCTGTTTTTT.

J is TRBJ2-7 and V is TRBV18, with 7 bases aligning to TRBD2. The J segment lost 2 bases and the V segment lost 3 bases, leaving 7 bases of the junction unmatched. This CDR3 region has 15 residues. Looked up from germline, CDR1 is KGHSH and CDR2 is LQKENI. CDR3 residues: CASSPPGGSPYEQYF. DNA of the CDR3: TGTGCCAGCTCACCCCCTGGCGGGAGCCCCTACGAGCAGTACTTC.

The genes are TRBV30 and TRBJ1-1, with D perhaps matching TRBD1 (5 bases). From germline, CDR1 is GTSNPN and CDR2 SVGIG (reference sequence). This CDR3 has 13 residues. Trimming pared 2 bases from V and 3 bases from J, leaving 10 bases between. The chain's CDR3 is CAWSLGGDTEAFF. The CDR3 DNA reads TGTGCCTGGAGTTTGGGGGGGGACACTGAAGCTTTCTTT.

The chain uses TRBV5-1 and TRBJ2-1; either TRBD1 or TRBD2 may fit D (5 bases each). Germline assignment: CDR1 SGHRS and CDR2 YFSETQ. The CDR3 sequence is 15 residues long. Between the trimmed V and J ends, which lost 2 bases and 0 bases, there was a span of 9 bases. The CDR3: CASSFGTSSYNEQFF. The CDR3, as DNA: TGCGCCAGCAGCTTTGGGACCAGCTCCTACAATGAGCAGTTCTTC.

The chain employs TRBV5-1 and TRBJ2-1, with D tentatively TRBD1 (6 bases). In germline, CDR1 is SGHRS, CDR2 YFSETQ. Deletions cut 2 bases from V and 0 bases from J, with 18 bases between. This CDR3 region has 18 residues. CDR3 protein: CASSFPPGTLSSYNEQFF. Here the CDR3 DNA reads TGCGCCAGCAGCTTCCCCCCCGGGACACTCAGCTCCTACAATGAGCAGTTCTTC.

The chain joins TRBV11-2 to TRBJ1-2, with no clear D. The CDR3 contains 14 residues. Germline assignment: CDR1 SGHAT and CDR2 FQNNGV. V lost 5 bases and J lost 5, with 15 bases in between. In nucleotides, the CDR3 is TGTGCCAGCAGCGAACGGAACCCTGTATATGGCTACACCTTC. Protein: CASSERNPVYGYTF.

This clone was seen just once. The chain joins TRBV6-5 to TRBJ2-7; 11 positions agree with TRBD2. The CDR3 contains 15 residues. Germline CDR1 reads MNHEY; CDR2 reads SVGAGI. Unmatched junction bases numbered 9, after V lost 5 bases and J lost 6 bases. This CDR3 reads CASSTVAGGPREQYF. CDR3 DNA: TGTGCCAGCAGTACTGTAGCGGGAGGGCCTCGCGAGCAGTACTTC.

CDR3 DNA sequence: TGTGCCAGCAGCCCCCTAGGGGCAGCTGAGAACACTGAAGCTTTCTTT. It encodes CASSPLGAAENTEAFF. J is TRBJ1-1 and V is TRBV7-8; D might be TRBD1 (5 bases). Trimming shortened V by 5 bases and J by 1 base, and 17 bases separated the two germline ends. Per germline, CDR1 SGHVS and CDR2 FQNEAQ. The CDR3 runs 16 residues.

V usage is TRBV7-2 and J usage is TRBJ1-5, with 8 bases matching TRBD1. From germline, CDR1 is SGHTA and CDR2 FQGNSA. V gave up 5 bases and J gave up 4 bases; unmatched junction bases: 4. The CDR3 has 14 residues. For the CDR3, the DNA is TGTGCCAGCAGCAACAGACAGGGGAATCAGCCCCAGCATTTT. The encoded protein is CASSNRQGNQPQHF.

The chain employs TRBV7-2 and TRBJ2-7; 9 nucleotides align to TRBD2. Losses at the gene ends were 0 bases for V and 0 bases for J; bases not matched to a gene: 0. Germline CDR1 and CDR2: SGHTA and FQGNSA. The CDR3 is 15 amino acids. In DNA form, the CDR3 reads TGTGCCAGCAGCTTAGCTAGCGGGAGCTCCTACGAGCAGTACTTC. It codes for CASSLASGSSYEQYF.

This clone was recorded once. This chain uses TRBV7-8 with TRBJ1-5, with TRBD1 identical over 9 bases. The CDR3 spans 15 residues. The germline V gene has CDR1 SGHVS and CDR2 FQNEAQ. V lost 5 bases, J lost 4 bases, and 6 bases stayed unmatched. The CDR3 nucleotides read TGTGCCAGCAGCCAGCCCGGACAGGGGAATCAGCCCCAGCATTTT. The encoded protein is CASSQPGQGNQPQHF. The whole variable domain, remainder taken from reference TRBV7-8 and TRBJ1-5, is GAGVSQSPRYKVAKRGQDVALRCDPISGHVSLFWYQQALGQGPEFLTYFQNEAQLDKSGLPSDRFFAERPEGSVSTLKIQRTQQEDSAVYLCASSQPGQGNQPQHFGDGTRLSIL.

The CDR3 spells CASSARTLYNEQFF. The CDR3 coding sequence is TGTGCCAGCAGCGCCCGGACTTTATACAATGAGCAGTTCTTC. The gene calls are TRBV7-9 and TRBJ2-1; D might be TRBD2 (5 bases). From germline, CDR1 is SEHNR and CDR2 FQNEAQ (reference sequence). Trimming shortened V by 5 bases and J by 4 bases, and 12 bases separated the two germline ends. The CDR3 has 14 amino acids.